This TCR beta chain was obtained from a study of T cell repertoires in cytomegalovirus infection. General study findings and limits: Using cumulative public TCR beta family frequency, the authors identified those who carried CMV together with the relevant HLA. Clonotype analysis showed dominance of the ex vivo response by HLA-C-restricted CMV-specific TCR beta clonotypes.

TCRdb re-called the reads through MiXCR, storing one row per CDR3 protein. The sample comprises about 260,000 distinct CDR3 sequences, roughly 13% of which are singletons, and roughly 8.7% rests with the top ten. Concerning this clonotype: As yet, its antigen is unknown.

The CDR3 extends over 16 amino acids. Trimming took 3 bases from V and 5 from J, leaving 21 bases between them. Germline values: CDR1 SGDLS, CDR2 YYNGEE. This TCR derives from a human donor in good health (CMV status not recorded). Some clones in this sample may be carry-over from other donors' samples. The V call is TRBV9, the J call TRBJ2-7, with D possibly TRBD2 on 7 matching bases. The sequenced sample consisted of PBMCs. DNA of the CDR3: TGTGCCAGCAGCGGAGATGCCCGGGGGGCCGATAACGAGCAGTACTTC. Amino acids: CASSGDARGADNEQYF.